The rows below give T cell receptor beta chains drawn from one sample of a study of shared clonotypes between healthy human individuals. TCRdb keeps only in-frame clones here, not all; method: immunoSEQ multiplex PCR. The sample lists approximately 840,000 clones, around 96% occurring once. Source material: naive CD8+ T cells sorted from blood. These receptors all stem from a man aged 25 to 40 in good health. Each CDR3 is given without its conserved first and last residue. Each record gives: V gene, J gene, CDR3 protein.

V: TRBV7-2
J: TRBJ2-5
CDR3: ASSTTFGVSETQY

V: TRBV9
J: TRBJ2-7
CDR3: ASSPRASDPYEQY

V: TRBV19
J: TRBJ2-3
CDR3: ASTFSGRRRGPDTQY

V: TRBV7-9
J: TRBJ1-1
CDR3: ASSSPQDTEAF

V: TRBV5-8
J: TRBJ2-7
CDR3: ASSVRGLLYEQY

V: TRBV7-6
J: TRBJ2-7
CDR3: ASSSALAASSYEQY

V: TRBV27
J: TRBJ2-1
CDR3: ASSLPPGTPNNEQF

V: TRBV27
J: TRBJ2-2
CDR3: ASSSPRGLGTGELF

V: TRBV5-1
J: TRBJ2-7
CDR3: ASSLTGTDSYEQY

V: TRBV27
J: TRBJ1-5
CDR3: ASTYYSNQPQH

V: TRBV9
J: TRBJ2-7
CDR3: ASSVEGGYGPYEQY

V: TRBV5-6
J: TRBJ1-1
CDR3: ASSWDTEAF

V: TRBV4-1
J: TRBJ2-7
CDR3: ASSLRTSGKSSYEQY

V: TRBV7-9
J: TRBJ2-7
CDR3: ASRKEGYEQY

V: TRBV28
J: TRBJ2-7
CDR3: ASSSNRDDYEQY

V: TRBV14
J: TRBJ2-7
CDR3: ASSQQTGISYEQY

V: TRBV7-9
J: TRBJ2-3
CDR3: ASSLPDFVPDTQY

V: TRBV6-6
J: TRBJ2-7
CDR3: ASSTGLGTYEQY

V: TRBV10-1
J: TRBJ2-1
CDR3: ASSEDWGSDNEQF

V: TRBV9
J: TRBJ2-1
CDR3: ASSVAGTGYNEQF

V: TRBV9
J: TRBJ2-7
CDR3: ASSSNPYEQY

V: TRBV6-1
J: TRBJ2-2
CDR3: ASRKTGQGGPELF

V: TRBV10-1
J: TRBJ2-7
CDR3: ASSVAGGFYEQY

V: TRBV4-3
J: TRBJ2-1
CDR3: ASSQGASSYNEQF

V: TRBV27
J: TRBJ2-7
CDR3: ASTGGGSYEQY

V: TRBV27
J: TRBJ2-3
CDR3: ACLSEGTSGRARTQY

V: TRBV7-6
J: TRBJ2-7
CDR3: ASSLGPRATYEQY

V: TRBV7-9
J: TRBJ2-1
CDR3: ASSLGGDEQF

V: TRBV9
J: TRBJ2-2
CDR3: ASSVTLAPGELF

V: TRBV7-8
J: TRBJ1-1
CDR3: ASSLGAGGSTEAF

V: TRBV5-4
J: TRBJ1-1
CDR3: ASSPGQGTEAF

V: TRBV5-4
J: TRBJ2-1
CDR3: ASSTPGTSNEQF

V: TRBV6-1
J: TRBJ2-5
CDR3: ASKQRTGQETQY

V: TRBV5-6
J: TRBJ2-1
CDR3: ASSPAGHPYNEQF

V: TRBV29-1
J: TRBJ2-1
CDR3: SVEASSYNEQF